This TCR beta chain was profiled in a study of T cell responses to AZD1222 COVID-19 vaccine. Comment on this clone: No antigen is known for it.

The table came from immunoSEQ multiplex PCR; TCRdb's copy has only in-frame clones and leaves some out. The table lists more than 150,000 clones, about nine tenths of them singletons. This CDR3 comprises 15 residues. V shed 5 bases, J shed 1 base, and the junction held 3 bases outside the gene matches. Looked up from germline, CDR1 is SGHTA and CDR2 is FQGNSA. Study results and caveats: The donor cohort was predominantly white British with a female majority, and clonal diversity may have been underestimated. Baseline serostatus was positive in only six AZD1222 recipients. Spike-wide coverage was observed for vaccine-associated CD4 TCRs, with dominant responses at 160-218 and 743-854.

The material sequenced was peripheral blood, taken on day 0 of MenACWY control vaccination. The J gene is TRBJ2-2, the V gene TRBV7-2; 8 bases line up with TRBD2. The TCR sequence derives from an adult in good health. In DNA, the CDR3 is TGTGCCAGCAGCCGTCTAGCGGGGAACACCGGGGAGCTGTTTTTT. Its translation: CASSRLAGNTGELFF.